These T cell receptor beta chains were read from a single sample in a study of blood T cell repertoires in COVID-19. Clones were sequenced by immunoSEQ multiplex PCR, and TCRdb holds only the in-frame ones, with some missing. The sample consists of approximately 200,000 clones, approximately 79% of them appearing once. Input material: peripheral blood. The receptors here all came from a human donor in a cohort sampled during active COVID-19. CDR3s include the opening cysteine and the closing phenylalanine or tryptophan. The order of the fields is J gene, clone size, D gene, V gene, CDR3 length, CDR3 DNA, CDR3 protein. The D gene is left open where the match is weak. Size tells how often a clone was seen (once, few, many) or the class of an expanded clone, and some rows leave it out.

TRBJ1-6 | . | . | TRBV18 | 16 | TGTGCCAGCTCACCACTGCCGAGGTCCTATAATTCACCCCTCCACTTT | CASSPLPRSYNSPLHF
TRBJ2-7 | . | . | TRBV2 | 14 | TGTGCCAGCAGGGTCGGGAACGGCCCCTACGAGCAGTACTTC | CASRVGNGPYEQYF
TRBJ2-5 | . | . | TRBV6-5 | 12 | TGTGCCAGCAGCACGGGTGGAGAGACCCAGTACTTC | CASSTGGETQYF
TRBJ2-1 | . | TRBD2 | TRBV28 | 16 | TGTGCCAGCAGTTTAATTGGGGGGGAGGGCCACAATGAGCAGTTCTTC | CASSLIGGEGHNEQFF
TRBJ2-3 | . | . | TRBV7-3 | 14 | TGTGCCAGCAGCCCTGGACTTACGGGAGATACGCAGTATTTT | CASSPGLTGDTQYF
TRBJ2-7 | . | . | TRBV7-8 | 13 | TGTGCCAGCAGCCTGGGGCCCCTCTGGGAGCAGTACTTC | CASSLGPLWEQYF
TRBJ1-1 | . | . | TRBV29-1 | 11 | TGCAGCGCAAAACACGAAAAGCGGGCTTTCTTT | CSAKHEKRAFF
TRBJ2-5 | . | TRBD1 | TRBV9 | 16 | TGTGCCAGCAGCCCAGGGGACAGGACAACGCAAGAGACCCAGTACTTC | CASSPGDRTTQETQYF
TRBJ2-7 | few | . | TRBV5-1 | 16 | TGCGCCAGCAGCACGGGAAGCGAGACCCTCTCCTACGAGCAGTACTTC | CASSTGSETLSYEQYF
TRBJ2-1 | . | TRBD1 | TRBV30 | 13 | TGTGCCTCGGACAGGGCCCGGTACAATGAGCAGTTCTTC | CASDRARYNEQFF
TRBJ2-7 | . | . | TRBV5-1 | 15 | TGCGCCAGCAGCTTGGGACCCGGGAGCGGCCGCGAGCAGTACTTC | CASSLGPGSGREQYF
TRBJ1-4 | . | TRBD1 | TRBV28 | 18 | TGTGCCAGCACCCCGACCGGGACAGGGACCCCCTGGAAAGAAAAACTGTTTTTT | CASTPTGTGTPWKEKLFF
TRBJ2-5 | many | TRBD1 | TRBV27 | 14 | TGTGCCAGCAGTGACAGGGCCCCCCAAGAGACCCAGTACTTC | CASSDRAPQETQYF
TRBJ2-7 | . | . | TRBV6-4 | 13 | TGTGCCAGCAGTGTAAATCTCGGCTACGAGCAGTACTTC | CASSVNLGYEQYF
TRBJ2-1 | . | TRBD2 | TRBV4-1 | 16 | TGCGCCAGCAGCCAAGCGTCTAGCGGAAAGAACAATGAGCAGTTCTTC | CASSQASSGKNNEQFF
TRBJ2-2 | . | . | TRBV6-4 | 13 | TGTGCCAGCAGTGCCCTAGTGGGCGGGGAGCTGTTTTTT | CASSALVGGELFF
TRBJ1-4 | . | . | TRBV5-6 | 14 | TGTGCCAGCAGCTTGGCAGGAATTAATGAAAAACTGTTTTTT | CASSLAGINEKLFF
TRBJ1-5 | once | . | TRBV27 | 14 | TGTGCCAGCAGTTACAAAGGGGAAGGTCAGCCCCAGCATTTT | CASSYKGEGQPQHF
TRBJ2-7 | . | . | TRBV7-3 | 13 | TGTGCCAGCAGCCCAGGACTCTTCTACGAGCAGTACTTC | CASSPGLFYEQYF
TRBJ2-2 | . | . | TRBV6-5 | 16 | TGTGCCAGCAGTTACTCGAGGCGGGGAAACACCGGGGAGCTGTTTTTT | CASSYSRRGNTGELFF
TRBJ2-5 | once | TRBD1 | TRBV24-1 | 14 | TGTGCCACCAGTGACACCGGGACAGAAGAGACCCAGTACTTC | CATSDTGTEETQYF
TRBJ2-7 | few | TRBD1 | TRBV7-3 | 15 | TGTGCCAGCAGCCCGGCGACAGGGGGGGCCTACGAGCAGTACTTC | CASSPATGGAYEQYF
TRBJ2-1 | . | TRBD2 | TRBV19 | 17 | TGTGCCAGTAGTAGGAGACTAGCGGAGAGCTCCTACAATGAGCAGTTCTTC | CASSRRLAESSYNEQFF
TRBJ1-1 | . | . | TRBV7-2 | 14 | TGTGCCAGCAGCTTAGGGGGCCGGTCCACTGAAGCTTTCTTT | CASSLGGRSTEAFF
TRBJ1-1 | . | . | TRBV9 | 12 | TGTGCCAGCAGCCCAGGGGTCCCTGAAGCTTTCTTT | CASSPGVPEAFF
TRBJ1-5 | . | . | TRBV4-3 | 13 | TGCGCCAGCAGCCAAGCCCTATATCAGCCCCAGCATTTT | CASSQALYQPQHF
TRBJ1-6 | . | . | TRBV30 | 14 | TGTGCCTGGAGTGTACGGGCAGGGAACTCACCCCTCCACTTT | CAWSVRAGNSPLHF
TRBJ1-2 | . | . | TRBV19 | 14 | TGTGCCAGTCTTCTGGGGCCCGGGAACTATGGCTACACCTTC | CASLLGPGNYGYTF
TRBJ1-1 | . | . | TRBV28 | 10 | TGTGCCAGCAGACAGTACGAAGCTTTCTTT | CASRQYEAFF
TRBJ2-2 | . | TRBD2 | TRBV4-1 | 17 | TGCGCCAGCAGCCCCCTGGGAGCGGGGAAGGGTATCGGGGAGCTGTTTTTT | CASSPLGAGKGIGELFF
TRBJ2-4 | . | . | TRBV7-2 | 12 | TGTGCCAGCTTGGTAGCCCCAAACATTCAGTACTTC | CASLVAPNIQYF
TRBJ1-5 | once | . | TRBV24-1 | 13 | TGTGCCACCAGTGATGGGGGGTATCGGCCCCAGCATTTT | CATSDGGYRPQHF
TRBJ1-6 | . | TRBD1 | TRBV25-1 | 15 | TGTGCCAGCAGTGTCCTAACAGGGGGACATTCACCCCTCCACTTT | CASSVLTGGHSPLHF
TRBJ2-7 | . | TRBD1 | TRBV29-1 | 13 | TGCAGCGTTCTCACAGGGGGCAACTACGAGCAGTACTTC | CSVLTGGNYEQYF
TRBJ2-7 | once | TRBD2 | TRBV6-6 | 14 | TGTGCCAGCAGTCACCGACTAGCGGAGCACGAGCAGTACTTC | CASSHRLAEHEQYF
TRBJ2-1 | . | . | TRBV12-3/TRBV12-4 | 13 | TGTGCCAGCAGTTCGGACTGGTACAATGAGCAGTTCTTC | CASSSDWYNEQFF
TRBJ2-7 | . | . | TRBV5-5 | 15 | TGTGCCAGCAGCCCACAGAACAGGGTTTCCTACGAGCAGTACTTC | CASSPQNRVSYEQYF
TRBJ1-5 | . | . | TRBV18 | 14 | TGTGCCAGCTCAGCAACAGGGATCAATCAGCCCCAGCATTTT | CASSATGINQPQHF
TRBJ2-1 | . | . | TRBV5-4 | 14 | TGTGCCAGCAGCGAGGGAGGACCCTACAATGAGCAGTTCTTC | CASSEGGPYNEQFF
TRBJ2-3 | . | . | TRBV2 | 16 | TGTGCCAGCAGTTGGTATCTAGAGGGGGGCACAGATACGCAGTATTTT | CASSWYLEGGTDTQYF
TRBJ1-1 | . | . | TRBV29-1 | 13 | TGCAGCGTTGAAGGGCGGTCGAACACTGAAGCTTTCTTT | CSVEGRSNTEAFF
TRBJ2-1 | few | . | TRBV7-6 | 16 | TGTGCCAGCAGCTTAGTTGATAGCAGCGAGTACAATGAGCAGTTCTTC | CASSLVDSSEYNEQFF
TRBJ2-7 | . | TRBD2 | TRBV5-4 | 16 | TGTGCCAGCAGTCTTCCGAGGACTAGCGGAACCTACGAGCAGTACTTC | CASSLPRTSGTYEQYF